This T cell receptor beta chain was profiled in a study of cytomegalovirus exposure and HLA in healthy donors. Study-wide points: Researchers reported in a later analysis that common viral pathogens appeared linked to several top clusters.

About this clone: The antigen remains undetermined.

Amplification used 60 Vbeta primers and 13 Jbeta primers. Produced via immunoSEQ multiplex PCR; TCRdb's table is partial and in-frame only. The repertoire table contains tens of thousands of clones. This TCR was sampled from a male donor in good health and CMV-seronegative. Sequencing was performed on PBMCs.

The CDR3 bases are TGTGCCAGCAGAACCATAGCGGAGGGGCCAGATACGCAGTATTTT. Translated: CASRTIAEGPDTQYF. V and J are TRBV28 and TRBJ2-3, with D possibly matching TRBD2 (6 bases). The CDR3 runs 15 residues. The V and J ends lost 6 bases and 4 bases respectively, with 17 bases between them. CDR1 and CDR2 from the germline V gene are MDHEN and SYDVKM.